This entry describes one T cell receptor beta chain. The junction and the germline gene differ at one end; a read error may be behind it. This sample was taken from a study of blood T cell repertoires in COVID-19. Study-level background: From the United States, Italy and Spain came samples of acute and convalescent COVID-19.

This CDR3 contains 15 residues. Germline V gene sequence: CDR1 SSHAT, CDR2 FNYEAQ (reference sequence). Produced via immunoSEQ multiplex PCR; TCRdb's table is partial and in-frame only. This table holds 140,000 to 150,000 clones, 88% found once. The gene calls are TRBV7-7 and TRBJ2-1; D ambiguous. The sequenced sample consisted of peripheral blood. The source of this sequence is a human donor in a cohort sampled during active COVID-19. The CDR3 sequence: CASSLSPSSYNEQFF. DNA for the CDR3: TGTGCTAGCAGCTTAAGCCCGAGCTCCTACAATGAGCAGTTCTTC. Looking up the rest from reference TRBV7-7 and TRBJ2-1 gives the full variable domain: GAGVSQSPRYKVTKRGQDVTLRCDPISSHATLYWYQQALGQGPEFLTYFNYEAQPDKSGLPSDRFSAERPEGSISTLTIQRTEQRDSAMYRCASSLSPSSYNEQFFGPGTRLTVL.